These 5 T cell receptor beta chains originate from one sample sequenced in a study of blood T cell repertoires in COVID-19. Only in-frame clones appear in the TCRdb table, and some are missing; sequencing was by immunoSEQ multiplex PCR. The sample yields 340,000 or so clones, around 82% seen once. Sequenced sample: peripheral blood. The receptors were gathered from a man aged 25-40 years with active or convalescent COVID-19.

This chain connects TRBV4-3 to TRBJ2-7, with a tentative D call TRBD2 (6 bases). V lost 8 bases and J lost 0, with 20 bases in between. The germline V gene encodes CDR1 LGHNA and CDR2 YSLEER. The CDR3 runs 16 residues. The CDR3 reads CASPLRDSFLSYEQYF. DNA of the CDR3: TGCGCCAGCCCTCTCCGGGACTCCTTCCTCTCCTACGAGCAGTACTTC.

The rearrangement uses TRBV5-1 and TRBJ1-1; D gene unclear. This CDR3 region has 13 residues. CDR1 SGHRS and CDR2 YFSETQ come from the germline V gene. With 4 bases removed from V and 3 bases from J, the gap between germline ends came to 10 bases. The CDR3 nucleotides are TGCGCCAGCAGCCTTGAGGCCGACACTGAAGCTTTCTTT. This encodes CASSLEADTEAFF.

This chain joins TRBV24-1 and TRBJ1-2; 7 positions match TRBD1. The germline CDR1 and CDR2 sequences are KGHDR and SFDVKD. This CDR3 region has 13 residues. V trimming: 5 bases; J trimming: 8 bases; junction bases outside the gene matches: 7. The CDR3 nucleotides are TGTGCCACCAGTGCCCAGGGGGATGGAGGCTACACCTTC. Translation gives CATSAQGDGGYTF.

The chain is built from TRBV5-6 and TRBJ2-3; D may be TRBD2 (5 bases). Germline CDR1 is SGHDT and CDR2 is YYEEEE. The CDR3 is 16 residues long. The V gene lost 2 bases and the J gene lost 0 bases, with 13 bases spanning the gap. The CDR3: CASSFQTGSSTDTQYF. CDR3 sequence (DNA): TGTGCCAGCAGCTTTCAGACGGGATCTAGCACAGATACGCAGTATTTT.

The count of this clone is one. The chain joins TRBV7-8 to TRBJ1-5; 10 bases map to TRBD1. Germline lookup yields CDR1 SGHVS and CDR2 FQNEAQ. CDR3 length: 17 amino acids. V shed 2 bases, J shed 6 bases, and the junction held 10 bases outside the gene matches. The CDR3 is CASSLTRDRGSLQPQHF. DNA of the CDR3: TGTGCCAGCAGCTTAACCCGGGACAGGGGATCCCTTCAGCCCCAGCATTTT.